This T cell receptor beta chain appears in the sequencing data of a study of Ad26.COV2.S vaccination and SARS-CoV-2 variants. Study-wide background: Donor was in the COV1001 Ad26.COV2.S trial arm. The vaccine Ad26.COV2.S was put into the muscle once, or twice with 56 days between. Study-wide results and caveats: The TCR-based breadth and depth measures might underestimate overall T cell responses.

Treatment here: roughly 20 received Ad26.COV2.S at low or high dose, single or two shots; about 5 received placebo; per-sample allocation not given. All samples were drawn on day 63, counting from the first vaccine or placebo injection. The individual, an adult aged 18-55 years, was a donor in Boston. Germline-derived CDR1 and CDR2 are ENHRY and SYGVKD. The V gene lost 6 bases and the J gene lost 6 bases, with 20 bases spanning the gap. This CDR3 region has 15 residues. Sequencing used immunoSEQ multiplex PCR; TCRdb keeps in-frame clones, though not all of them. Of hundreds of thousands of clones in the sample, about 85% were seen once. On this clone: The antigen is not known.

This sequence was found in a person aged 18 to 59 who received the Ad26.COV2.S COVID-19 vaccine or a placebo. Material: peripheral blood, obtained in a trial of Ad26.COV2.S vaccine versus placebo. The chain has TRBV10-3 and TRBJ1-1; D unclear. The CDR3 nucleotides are TGTGCCATCAGCTCCGGACCATCCGGGAGCTCTGAAGCTTTCTTT. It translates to CAISSGPSGSSEAFF.